These 5 T cell receptor beta chains were all obtained from the same sample, sequenced in a study of technical replicates of blood from a handful of donors. Using immunoSEQ multiplex PCR, the repertoire was profiled, and TCRdb retains in-frame clones only, with some absent. The sample records about 56,000 clones, 90% to 95% being singletons. Input material: PBMCs. The receptor source for this set is a human donor in good health. Some clones in this sample may be carry-over from other donors' samples.

The chain couples TRBV27 to TRBJ2-2; 11 nucleotides match TRBD2. Germline values: CDR1 MNHEY, CDR2 SMNVEV (reference sequence). The CDR3 runs to 15 residues. The V and J ends lost 5 bases and 4 bases, in that order; junction bases with no gene match: 3. The CDR3 loop reads CASSPLAGATGELFF. DNA of the CDR3: TGTGCCAGCAGTCCACTAGCGGGGGCCACCGGGGAGCTGTTTTTT.

J is TRBJ2-7 and V is TRBV5-1; weak D call: TRBD1 (6 bases). The germline V and J ends were trimmed by 6 bases and 3 bases, with 16 bases remaining between them. This CDR3 is built from 14 residues. CDR1 is SGHRS and CDR2 is YFSETQ in the germline V gene. CDR3 DNA sequence: TGCGCCAGCACCAGAGGGGCAGGGGACTACGAGCAGTACTTC. It yields the protein CASTRGAGDYEQYF. Complete variable domain (other parts from reference TRBV5-1 and TRBJ2-7): KAGVTQTPRYLIKTRGQQVTLSCSPISGHRSVSWYQQTPGQGLQFLFEYFSETQRNKGNFPGRFSGRQFSNSRSEMNVSTLELGDSALYLCASTRGAGDYEQYFGPGTRLTVT.

The rearrangement joins TRBV6-6 to TRBJ1-2; D remains ambiguous. The CDR3 totals 15 residues. Germline-derived CDR1 and CDR2 are MNHNY and SVGAGI (reference sequence). Trimming shortened V by 4 bases and J by 4 bases, and 16 bases separated the two germline ends. CDR3 sequence: CASSSREPTSYGYTF. In nucleotides, the CDR3 is TGTGCCAGCAGTTCCCGGGAACCAACAAGCTATGGCTACACCTTC.

This chain links TRBV11-1 with TRBJ2-1; 8 nucleotides line up with TRBD2. The CDR3 covers 13 residues. The J segment lost 5 bases and the V segment lost 5 bases, leaving 2 bases of the junction unmatched. Germline V gene data show CDR1 as SGHAT and CDR2 as FQDESV (reference sequence). The CDR3 reads CASSRLANNEQFF. In DNA form, the CDR3 reads TGTGCCAGCAGCCGACTAGCGAACAATGAGCAGTTCTTC.

This chain uses TRBV6-5 with TRBJ2-4; D might be TRBD2 (6 bases). Looked up from germline, CDR1 is MNHEY and CDR2 is SVGAGI. The V gene lost 7 bases and the J gene lost 7 bases, with 17 bases spanning the gap. This CDR3 is built from 14 residues. DNA of the CDR3: TGTGCCAGCAAAACTAGCTCATTCGCGAACATTCAGTACTTC. Translated, it gives CASKTSSFANIQYF.